The T cell receptor (beta chain) described here comes from a study of T cells in localized non-small cell lung cancer. Overall study results and limits: Patients showing higher blood T cell density tended to see longer overall survival. Within adjacent lung there appeared a median approximately 60 of the top 100 tumor clones. Tumor samples were not multi-region, leaving intratumor heterogeneity unexcluded. Uninvolved adjacent lung had more T cell clonality than any other tissue, topping tumor.

After removal of 1 base from V and 8 bases from J, the junction contained 7 bases not matched to a gene. This CDR3 is built from 14 residues. Germline V gives CDR1 SGHTA, CDR2 FQGNSA. Here immunoSEQ multiplex PCR was the method, and the copy in TCRdb shows in-frame clones only, minus some. The sample contains approximately 33,000 clones, roughly nine tenths of which appear only once. Details on this clone: What it binds is unknown.

J is TRBJ1-2 and V is TRBV7-2; 7 bases line up with TRBD1. The sample in question was peripheral blood, obtained before any cancer treatment. This sequence originates from a female donor aged 60 or older with stage I lung adenocarcinoma. This chain's CDR3 is CASSLERGLGGYTF. DNA for the CDR3: TGTGCCAGCAGCTTAGAAAGGGGGCTCGGCGGCTACACCTTC.